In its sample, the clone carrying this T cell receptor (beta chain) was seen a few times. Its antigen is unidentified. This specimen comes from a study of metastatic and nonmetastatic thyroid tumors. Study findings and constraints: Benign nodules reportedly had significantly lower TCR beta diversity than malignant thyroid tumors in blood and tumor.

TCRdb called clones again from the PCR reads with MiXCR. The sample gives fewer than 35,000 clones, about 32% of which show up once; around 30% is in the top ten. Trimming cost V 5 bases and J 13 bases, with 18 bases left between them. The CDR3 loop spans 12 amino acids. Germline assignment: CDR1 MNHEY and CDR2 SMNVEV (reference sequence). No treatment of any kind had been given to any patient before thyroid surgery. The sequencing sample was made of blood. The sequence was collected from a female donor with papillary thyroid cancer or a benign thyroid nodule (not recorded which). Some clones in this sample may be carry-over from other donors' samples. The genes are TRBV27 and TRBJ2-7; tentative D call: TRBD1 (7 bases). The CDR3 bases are TGTGCCAGCAGTAACCCCCGGAGGGGGCTCTACTTC. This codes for CASSNPRRGLYF.